This T cell receptor beta chain was observed in a study of radiation and T cells in renal cell carcinoma. As for the study in general: Nephrectomy followed 15 Gy stereotactic body radiation by 4 weeks.

Time point: blood 2 weeks post-SBRT. The treatment: 15 Gy SBRT to primary tumor, nephrectomy 4 weeks later. Profiling relied on immunoSEQ multiplex PCR, and the TCRdb table lists in-frame clones only, not all of them. The table has roughly 130,000 clones, around nine tenths seen once. The germline V gene has CDR1 MNHEY and CDR2 SVGAGI. CDR3 length: 13 residues. The V end was cut by 7 bases, the J end by 0 bases, with 7 bases between. The chain employs TRBV6-5 and TRBJ1-5, with D hard to call. This TCR was sampled from an older woman with renal cell carcinoma. The sample in question was blood, obtained from a patient whose treatment included radiotherapy and nephrectomy. The CDR3 reads CASTGDSNQPQHF. As DNA, the CDR3 is TGTGCCAGCACGGGTGATAGCAATCAGCCCCAGCATTTT.